Listed below are T cell receptor beta chains from one sample, sequenced in a study of blood T cell repertoires in COVID-19. Profiling relied on immunoSEQ multiplex PCR, and the TCRdb table lists in-frame clones only, not all of them. This sample has some 150,000 clones; 65% to 90% occur once, and the top ten carry over 10%. Source material: peripheral blood. Receptors were obtained from a woman aged 55-70 years with COVID-19, enrolled during active disease. Both conserved end residues are part of each CDR3. The order of the fields is D gene, V gene, J gene, CDR3 length, clone size, CDR3 DNA, CDR3 protein. The D gene is left open where the match is weak. Size is stated for part of the rows, as once, few or many counts, or as a class when the clone is expanded.

TRBD2,TRBV6-5,TRBJ2-7,13,few,TGTGCCAGCAGGGGGACTAGCCGCTACGAGCAGTACTTC,CASRGTSRYEQYF
.,TRBV3-1/TRBV3-2,TRBJ1-3,15,.,TGTGCCAGCAGCCAAGATCTAGTGGTCGGAAACACCATATATTTT,CASSQDLVVGNTIYF
.,TRBV20-1,TRBJ1-1,12,.,TGCAGTGCAAGTGATGAACTCCTAGAAGCTTTCTTT,CSASDELLEAFF
.,TRBV6-5,TRBJ1-1,13,few,TGTGCCAGCAGTTCTGGCTGGAACACTGAAGCTTTCTTT,CASSSGWNTEAFF
.,TRBV30,TRBJ1-1,14,.,TGTGCCTGGACTCTGGACAGCCGGGGGGCTGAAGCTTTCTTT,CAWTLDSRGAEAFF
.,TRBV19,TRBJ1-4,15,.,TGTGCCAGTAGTATGTTATCGGCAGGGAAAGAAAAACTGTTTTTT,CASSMLSAGKEKLFF
TRBD1,TRBV7-9,TRBJ2-1,15,.,TGTGCCAGCAGCTTAGAAGGGACAGGGGACGATGAGCAGTTCTTC,CASSLEGTGDDEQFF
.,TRBV6-2/TRBV6-3,TRBJ1-1,14,.,TGTGCCAGCAGTTATACACGCGCGGACACTGAAGCTTTCTTT,CASSYTRADTEAFF
.,TRBV30,TRBJ1-4,15,.,TGTGCCTGGAGTCCCCCAGGGGCCTCTAATGAAAAACTGTTTTTT,CAWSPPGASNEKLFF
.,TRBV25-1,TRBJ1-2,14,.,TGTGCCAGCAGTACTTTCCGACATAACTATGGCTACACCTTC,CASSTFRHNYGYTF
.,TRBV6-5,TRBJ2-3,15,.,TGTGCCAGCAGCCCAGGGGACGGACGCACAGATACGCAGTATTTT,CASSPGDGRTDTQYF